The entry below describes one TCR beta chain. Its antigen is still unknown. The sample originates from a study of identical twins. Findings and limits, study-wide: The study based its conclusions on cross-sectional statistical analysis and did not follow the same donors. Monozygotic twins shared more out-of-frame TCR alpha than recombination models predicted. For cord blood, abundant beta clonotypes had fewer insertions, unlike memory repertoires, which showed none.

Trimming removed 5 bases at V and 1 base at J, with 17 bases between. The CDR3 consists of 16 residues. The V gene's germline CDR1 is MNHEY and CDR2 SVGEGT. Each CDR3 protein gets one entry after TCRdb re-called the 5' RACE reads with MiXCR. The top ten hold approximately 0.96% of the sample, which has 690,000 or so distinct CDR3 sequences, around 8.6% seen once. The same sample was also used in a study of yellow fever vaccine responses in identical twins. That investigation notes: Vaccine T cell responses of twins reportedly seemed partly convergent and partly personalized.

This rearrangement joins TRBV6-2 or TRBV6-3 to TRBJ2-5; D possibly matches TRBD1 or TRBD2 (6 bases each). This clonotype was obtained from a woman aged 18-35 years in good health. Sequenced input: PBMCs. The CDR3 is CASSRGGQLFQETQYF. CDR3 in DNA: TGTGCCAGCAGTCGGGGAGGACAGCTATTCCAAGAGACCCAGTACTTC.